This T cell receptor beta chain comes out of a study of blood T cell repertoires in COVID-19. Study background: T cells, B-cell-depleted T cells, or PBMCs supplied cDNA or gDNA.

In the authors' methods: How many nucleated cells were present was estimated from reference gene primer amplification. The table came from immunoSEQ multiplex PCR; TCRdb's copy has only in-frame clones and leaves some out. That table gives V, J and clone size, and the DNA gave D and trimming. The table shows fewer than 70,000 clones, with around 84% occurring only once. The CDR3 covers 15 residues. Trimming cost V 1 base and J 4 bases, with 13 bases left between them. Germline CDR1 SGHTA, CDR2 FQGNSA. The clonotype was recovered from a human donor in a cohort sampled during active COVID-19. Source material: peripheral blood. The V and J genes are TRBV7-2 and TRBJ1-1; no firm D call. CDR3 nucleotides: TGTGCCAGCAGCTTAGTAGCAGAGTCGAGCACTGAAGCTTTCTTT. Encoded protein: CASSLVAESSTEAFF.